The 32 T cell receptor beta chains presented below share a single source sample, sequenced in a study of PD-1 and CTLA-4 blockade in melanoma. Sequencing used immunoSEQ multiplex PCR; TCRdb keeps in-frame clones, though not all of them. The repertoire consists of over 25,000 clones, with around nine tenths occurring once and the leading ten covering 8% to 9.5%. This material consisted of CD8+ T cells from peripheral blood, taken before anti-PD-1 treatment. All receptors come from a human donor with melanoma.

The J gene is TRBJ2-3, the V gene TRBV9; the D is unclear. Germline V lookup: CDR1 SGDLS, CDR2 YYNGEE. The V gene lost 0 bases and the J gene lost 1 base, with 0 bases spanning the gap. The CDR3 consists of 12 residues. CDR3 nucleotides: TGTGCCAGCAGCGTAGGCACAGATACGCAGTATTTT. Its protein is CASSVGTDTQYF.

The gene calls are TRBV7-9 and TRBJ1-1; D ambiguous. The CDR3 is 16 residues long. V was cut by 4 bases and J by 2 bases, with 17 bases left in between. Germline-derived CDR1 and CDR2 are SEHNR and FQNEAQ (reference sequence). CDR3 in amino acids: CASSSTDDIHNTEAFF. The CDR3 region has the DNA TGTGCCAGCAGCTCGACCGATGACATCCATAACACTGAAGCTTTCTTT.

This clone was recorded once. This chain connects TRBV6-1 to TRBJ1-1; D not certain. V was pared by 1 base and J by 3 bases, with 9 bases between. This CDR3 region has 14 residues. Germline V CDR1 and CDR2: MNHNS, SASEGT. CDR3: CASSEGQVDTEAFF. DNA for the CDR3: TGTGCCAGCAGTGAAGGGCAGGTTGACACTGAAGCTTTCTTT.

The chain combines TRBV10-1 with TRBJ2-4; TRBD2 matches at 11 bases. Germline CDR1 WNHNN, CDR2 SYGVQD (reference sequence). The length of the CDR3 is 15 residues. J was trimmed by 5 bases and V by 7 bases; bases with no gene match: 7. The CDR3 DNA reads TGCGCCAGCAAGTTGACTAGCGGGATAGAAAACATTCAGTACTTC. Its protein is CASKLTSGIENIQYF.

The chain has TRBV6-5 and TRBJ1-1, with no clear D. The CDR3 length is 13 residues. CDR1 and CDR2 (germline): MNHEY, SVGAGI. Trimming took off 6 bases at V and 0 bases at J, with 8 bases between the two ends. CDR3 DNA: TGTGCCAGCAGCCCGACACTGAACACTGAAGCTTTCTTT. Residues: CASSPTLNTEAFF.

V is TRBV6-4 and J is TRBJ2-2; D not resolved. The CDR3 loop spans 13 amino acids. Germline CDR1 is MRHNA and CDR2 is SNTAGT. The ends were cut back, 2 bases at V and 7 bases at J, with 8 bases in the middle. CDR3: CASSDRDGGELFF. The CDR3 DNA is TGTGCCAGCAGTGACAGGGATGGCGGGGAGCTGTTTTTT.

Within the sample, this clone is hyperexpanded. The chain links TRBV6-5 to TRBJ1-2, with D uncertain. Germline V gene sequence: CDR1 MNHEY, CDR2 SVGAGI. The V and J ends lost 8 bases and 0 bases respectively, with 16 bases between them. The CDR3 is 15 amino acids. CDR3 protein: CASLFRIGPNYGYTF. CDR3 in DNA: TGTGCCAGCTTGTTCAGAATAGGGCCTAACTATGGCTACACCTTC.

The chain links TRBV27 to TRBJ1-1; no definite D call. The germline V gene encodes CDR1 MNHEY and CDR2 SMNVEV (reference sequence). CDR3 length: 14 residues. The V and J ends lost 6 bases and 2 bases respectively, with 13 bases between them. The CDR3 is CASSTLQSNTEAFF. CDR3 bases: TGTGCCAGCAGCACCCTACAGAGTAACACTGAAGCTTTCTTT.

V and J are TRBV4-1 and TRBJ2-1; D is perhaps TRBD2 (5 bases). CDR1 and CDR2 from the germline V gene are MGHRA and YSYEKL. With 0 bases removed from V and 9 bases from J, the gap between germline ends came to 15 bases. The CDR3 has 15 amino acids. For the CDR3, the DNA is TGCGCCAGCAGCCAAGATGTTTCGGGGTATGGTGAGCAGTTCTTC. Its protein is CASSQDVSGYGEQFF.

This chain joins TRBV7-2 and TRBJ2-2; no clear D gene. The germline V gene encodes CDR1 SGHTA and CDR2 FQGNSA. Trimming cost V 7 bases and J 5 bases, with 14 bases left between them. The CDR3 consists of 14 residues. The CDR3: CASTLSRLTGELFF. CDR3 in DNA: TGTGCCAGCACCCTATCACGCCTAACCGGGGAGCTGTTTTTT.

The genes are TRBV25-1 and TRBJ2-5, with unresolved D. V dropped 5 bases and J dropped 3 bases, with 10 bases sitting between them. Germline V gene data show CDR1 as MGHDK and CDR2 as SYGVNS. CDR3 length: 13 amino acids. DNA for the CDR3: TGTGCCAGCAGTTACGACCGCGAAGAGACCCAGTACTTC. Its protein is CASSYDREETQYF.

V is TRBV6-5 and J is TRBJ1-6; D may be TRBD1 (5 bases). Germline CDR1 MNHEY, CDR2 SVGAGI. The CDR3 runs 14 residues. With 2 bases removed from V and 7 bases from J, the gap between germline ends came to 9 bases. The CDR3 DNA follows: TGTGCCAGCAGTTACCCATCAGGGAATTCACCCCTCCACTTT. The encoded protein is CASSYPSGNSPLHF.

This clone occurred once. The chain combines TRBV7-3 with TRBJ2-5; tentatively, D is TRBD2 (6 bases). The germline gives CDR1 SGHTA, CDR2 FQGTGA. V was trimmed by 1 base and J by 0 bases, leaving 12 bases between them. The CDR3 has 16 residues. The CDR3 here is CASSLIGGWDQETQYF. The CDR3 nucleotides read TGTGCCAGCAGCTTAATCGGGGGTTGGGACCAAGAGACCCAGTACTTC.

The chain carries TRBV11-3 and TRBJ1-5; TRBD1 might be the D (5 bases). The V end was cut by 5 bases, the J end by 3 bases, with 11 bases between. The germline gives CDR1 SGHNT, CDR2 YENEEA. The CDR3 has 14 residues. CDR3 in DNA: TGTGCCAGCAGCCTGGGGACCAACAATCAGCCCCAGCATTTT. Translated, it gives CASSLGTNNQPQHF.

In DNA form, the CDR3 reads TGTGCCTGGAGTGTACTGGAGACCGGGGAGCTGTTTTTT. Its translation: CAWSVLETGELFF. The J gene is TRBJ2-2, the V gene TRBV30; D not certain. Trimming pared 0 bases from V and 5 bases from J, leaving 7 bases between. The CDR3 has 13 amino acids. CDR1 and CDR2 from the germline V gene are GTSNPN and SVGIG (reference sequence). The full variable domain, its missing parts supplied by reference TRBV30 and TRBJ2-2, is SQTIHQWPATLVQPVGSPLSLECTVEGTSNPNLYWYRQAAGRGLQLLFYSVGIGQISSEVPQNLSASRPQDRQFILSSKKLLLSDSGFYLCAWSVLETGELFFGEGSRLTVL.

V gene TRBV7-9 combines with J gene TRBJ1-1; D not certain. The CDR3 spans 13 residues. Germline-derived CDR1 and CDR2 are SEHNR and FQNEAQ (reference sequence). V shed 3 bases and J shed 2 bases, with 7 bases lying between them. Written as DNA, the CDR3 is TGTGCCAGCAGCTTTGAAGATAACACTGAAGCTTTCTTT. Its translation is CASSFEDNTEAFF.

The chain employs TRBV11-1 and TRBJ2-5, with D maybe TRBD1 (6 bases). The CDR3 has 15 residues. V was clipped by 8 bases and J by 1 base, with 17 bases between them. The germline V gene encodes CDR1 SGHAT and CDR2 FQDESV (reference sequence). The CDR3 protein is CASRALDRPQETQYF. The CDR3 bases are TGTGCCAGCCGAGCCTTGGACAGACCCCAAGAGACCCAGTACTTC.

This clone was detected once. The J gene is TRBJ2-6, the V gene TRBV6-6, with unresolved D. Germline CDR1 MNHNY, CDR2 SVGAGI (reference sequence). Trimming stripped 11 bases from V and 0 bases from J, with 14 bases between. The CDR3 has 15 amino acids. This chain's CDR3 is CAGGVRTSGANVLTF. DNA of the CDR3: TGTGCCGGCGGAGTTCGGACCTCTGGGGCCAACGTCCTGACTTTC.

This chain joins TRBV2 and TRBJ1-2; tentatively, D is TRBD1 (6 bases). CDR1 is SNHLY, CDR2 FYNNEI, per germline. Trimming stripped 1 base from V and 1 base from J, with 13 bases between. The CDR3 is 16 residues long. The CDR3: CASSEGGGAFNYGYTF. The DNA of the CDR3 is TGTGCCAGCAGTGAAGGTGGGGGGGCTTTTAACTATGGCTACACCTTC.

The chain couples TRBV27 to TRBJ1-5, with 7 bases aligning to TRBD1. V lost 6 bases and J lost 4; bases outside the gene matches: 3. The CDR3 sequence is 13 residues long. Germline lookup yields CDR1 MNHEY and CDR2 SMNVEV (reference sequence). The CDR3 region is CASRLTGNQPQHF. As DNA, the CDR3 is TGTGCCAGCAGGTTGACAGGGAATCAGCCCCAGCATTTT.

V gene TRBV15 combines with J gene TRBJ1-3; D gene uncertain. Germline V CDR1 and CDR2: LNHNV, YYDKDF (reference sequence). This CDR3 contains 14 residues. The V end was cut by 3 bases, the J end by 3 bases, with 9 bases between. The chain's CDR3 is CATSSTGGGNTIYF. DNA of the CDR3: TGTGCCACCAGCAGTACTGGAGGTGGAAACACCATATATTTT. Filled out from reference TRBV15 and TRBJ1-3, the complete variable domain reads DAMVIQNPRYQVTQFGKPVTLSCSQTLNHNVMYWYQQKSSQAPKLLFHYYDKDFNNEADTPDNFQSRRPNTSFCFLDIRSPGLGDTAMYLCATSSTGGGNTIYFGEGSWLTVV.

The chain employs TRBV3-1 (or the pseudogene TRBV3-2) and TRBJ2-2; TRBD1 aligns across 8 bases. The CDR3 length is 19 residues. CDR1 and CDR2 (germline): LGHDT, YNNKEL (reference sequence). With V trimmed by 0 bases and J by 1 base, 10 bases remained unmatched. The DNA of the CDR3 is TGTGCCAGCAGCCAAGAGACCCAAAGGACAGGGATGAACACCGGGGAGCTGTTTTTT. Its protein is CASSQETQRTGMNTGELFF.

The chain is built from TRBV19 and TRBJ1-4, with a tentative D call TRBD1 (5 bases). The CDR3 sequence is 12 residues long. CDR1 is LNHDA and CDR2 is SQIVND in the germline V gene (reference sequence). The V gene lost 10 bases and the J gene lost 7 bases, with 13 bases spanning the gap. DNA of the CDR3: TGTGCCACCCAGGGAGGTGTTGAAAAACTGTTTTTT. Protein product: CATQGGVEKLFF.

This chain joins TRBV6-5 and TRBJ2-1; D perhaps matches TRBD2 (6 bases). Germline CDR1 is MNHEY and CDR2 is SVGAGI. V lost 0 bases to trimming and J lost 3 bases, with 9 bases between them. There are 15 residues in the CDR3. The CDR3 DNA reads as TGTGCCAGCAGTTACTCAGGGGACTTCTACAATGAGCAGTTCTTC. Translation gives CASSYSGDFYNEQFF.

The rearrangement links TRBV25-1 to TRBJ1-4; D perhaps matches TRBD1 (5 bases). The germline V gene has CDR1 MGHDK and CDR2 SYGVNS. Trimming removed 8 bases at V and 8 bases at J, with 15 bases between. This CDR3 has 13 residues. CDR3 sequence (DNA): TGTGCCAGCTGGGACCTCCTGGGGGAAAAACTGTTTTTT. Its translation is CASWDLLGEKLFF.

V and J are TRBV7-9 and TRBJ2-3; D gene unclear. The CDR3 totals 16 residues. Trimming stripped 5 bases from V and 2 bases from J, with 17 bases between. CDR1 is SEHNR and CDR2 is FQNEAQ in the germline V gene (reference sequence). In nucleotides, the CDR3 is TGTGCCAGCAGCCCGCGAGCTAGTAAAAACACAGATACGCAGTATTTT. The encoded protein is CASSPRASKNTDTQYF.

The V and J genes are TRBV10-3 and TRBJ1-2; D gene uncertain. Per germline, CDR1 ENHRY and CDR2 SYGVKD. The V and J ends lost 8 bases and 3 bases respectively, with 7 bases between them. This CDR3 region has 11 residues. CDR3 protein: CAIGVDYGYTF. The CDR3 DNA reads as TGTGCCATCGGCGTGGACTATGGCTACACCTTC.

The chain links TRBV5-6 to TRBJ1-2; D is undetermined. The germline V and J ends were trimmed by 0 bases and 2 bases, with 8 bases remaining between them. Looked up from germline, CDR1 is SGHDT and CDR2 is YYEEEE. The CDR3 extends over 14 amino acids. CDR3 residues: CASSLVPSNYGYTF. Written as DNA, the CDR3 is TGTGCCAGCAGCTTGGTTCCGAGCAACTATGGCTACACCTTC.

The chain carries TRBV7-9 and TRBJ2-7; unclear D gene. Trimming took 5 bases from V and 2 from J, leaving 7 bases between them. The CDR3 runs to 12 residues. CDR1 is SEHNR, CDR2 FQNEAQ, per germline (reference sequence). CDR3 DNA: TGTGCCAGCAGCGGGCGGACCTACGAGCAGTACTTC. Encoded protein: CASSGRTYEQYF.

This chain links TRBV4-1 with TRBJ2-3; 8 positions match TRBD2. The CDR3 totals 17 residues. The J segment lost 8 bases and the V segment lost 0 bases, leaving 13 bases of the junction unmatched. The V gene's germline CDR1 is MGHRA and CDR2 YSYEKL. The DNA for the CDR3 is TGCGCCAGCAGCCAAGATCCAGCGGGGGATCGCCGAGCTACGCAGTATTTT. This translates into CASSQDPAGDRRATQYF.

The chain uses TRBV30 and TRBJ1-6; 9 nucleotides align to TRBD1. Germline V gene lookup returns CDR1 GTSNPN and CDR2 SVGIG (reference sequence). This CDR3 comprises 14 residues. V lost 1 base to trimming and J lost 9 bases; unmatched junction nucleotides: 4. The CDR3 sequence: CAWSAGQGSSPLHF. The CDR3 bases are TGTGCCTGGAGTGCCGGACAGGGGAGTTCACCCCTCCACTTT.

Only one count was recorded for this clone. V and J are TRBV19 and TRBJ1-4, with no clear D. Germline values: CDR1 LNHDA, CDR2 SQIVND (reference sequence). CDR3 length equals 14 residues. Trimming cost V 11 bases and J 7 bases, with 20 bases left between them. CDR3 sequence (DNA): TGTGCCGTGGGAACGGGGAACCTAGGTGAAAAACTGTTTTTT. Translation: CAVGTGNLGEKLFF.